This T cell receptor beta chain came from a study of identical twins. The CDR3 contains 21 residues. The ends lost 1 base at V and 4 bases at J; junction bases unmatched: 20. Germline V gene lookup returns CDR1 SGHRS and CDR2 YFSETQ. Only a few counts were recorded for this clonotype. Its specificity is unknown. Study-wide results and caveats: Out-of-frame sharing of TCR alpha in monozygotic twins was underestimated by models.

TCRdb re-called the 5' RACE reads with MiXCR, one entry per CDR3 protein. The sample records approximately 600,000 distinct CDR3 sequences, just over 7% being singletons. The same specimen was also included in a second study, on yellow fever vaccine responses in identical twins. That work states: A vaccine T cell response that seemed partly convergent and partly personalized was reported in twins.

The TCR was taken from a woman aged 18-29 years in good health. The rearrangement joins TRBV5-1 to TRBJ2-1; TRBD1 aligns across 10 bases. Source material: PBMCs. CDR3 region: CASSLNRDRGRNLHNYNEQFF. DNA of the CDR3: TGCGCCAGCAGCTTGAACCGGGACAGGGGCCGTAACCTTCACAATTACAATGAGCAGTTCTTC.